A single sample gave rise to the 17 T cell receptor beta chains below, sequenced in a study of blood T cell repertoires in COVID-19. Data came from immunoSEQ multiplex PCR; TCRdb stores just in-frame clones and leaves some out. The sample shows 40,000 to 60,000 clones, approximately 90% of them seen only once. Sequencing was done on a sample of peripheral blood. The receptors here all came from a man in his forties with active COVID-19.

Points on this clone: The sample carries other DNA sequences with the same CDR3. The J gene is TRBJ2-7, the V gene TRBV10-3; D is perhaps TRBD1 (5 bases). This CDR3 is built from 13 residues. Trimming shortened V by 3 bases and J by 5 bases, and 11 bases separated the two germline ends. The germline CDR1 and CDR2 sequences are ENHRY and SYGVKD. Here the CDR3 reads CAISERGQDEQYF. The CDR3 coding sequence is TGTGCCATCAGTGAAAGGGGTCAGGACGAGCAGTACTTC.

This clone was detected only once. The rearrangement links TRBV19 to TRBJ2-1, with D possibly matching TRBD1 (5 bases). The germline CDR1 and CDR2 sequences are LNHDA and SQIVND (reference sequence). The V gene lost 6 bases and the J gene lost 10 bases, with 16 bases spanning the gap. The CDR3 extends over 13 amino acids. The CDR3 here is CASRDKVQGEQFF. The CDR3 nucleotides read TGTGCCAGTAGAGACAAGGTTCAGGGCGAGCAGTTCTTC.

The chain employs TRBV11-2 and TRBJ2-3; 8 bases are a match to TRBD2. V was clipped by 5 bases and J by 4 bases; unmatched bases: 8. CDR1 SGHAT and CDR2 FQNNGV come from the germline V gene. The CDR3 is made up of 15 amino acids. The CDR3 is CASSRPGLVSDTQYF. The DNA of the CDR3 is TGTGCCAGCAGCAGACCGGGACTAGTCTCAGATACGCAGTATTTT.

V usage is TRBV5-5 and J usage is TRBJ1-6, with D perhaps TRBD1 (6 bases). Between the trimmed V and J ends, which lost 0 bases and 4 bases, there was a span of 11 bases. The CDR3 consists of 16 residues. Germline V lookup: CDR1 SGHKS, CDR2 YYEKEE (reference sequence). CDR3: CASSLDRVGYNSPLHF. The CDR3, as DNA: TGTGCCAGCAGCTTGGACAGGGTCGGGTATAATTCACCCCTCCACTTT. Together with reference TRBV5-5 and TRBJ1-6, the CDR3 gives the full variable domain: DAGVTQSPTHLIKTRGQQVTLRCSPISGHKSVSWYQQVLGQGPQFIFQYYEKEERGRGNFPDRFSARQFPNYSSELNVNALLLGDSALYLCASSLDRVGYNSPLHFGNGTRLTVT.

V and J are TRBV9 and TRBJ2-5; 9 bases are shared with TRBD1. This CDR3 contains 14 residues. Germline-derived CDR1 and CDR2 are SGDLS and YYNGEE. With 3 bases clipped from V and 3 bases from J, the junction kept 3 bases outside the gene matches. CDR3 DNA sequence: TGTGCCAGCAGCGGAACAGGGGGCGAAGAGACCCAGTACTTC. Protein sequence: CASSGTGGEETQYF.

The chain joins TRBV9 to TRBJ2-1, with a possible D match to TRBD1 (5 bases). The CDR3 is 13 residues long. V lost 3 bases, J lost 4 bases, and 8 bases lay in between. Germline V gene data show CDR1 as SGDLS and CDR2 as YYNGEE. Here the CDR3 reads CASSAHRYNEQFF. As DNA, the CDR3 is TGTGCCAGCAGCGCTCACAGGTACAATGAGCAGTTCTTC.

This clone was seen a few times. The chain's CDR3 is CASIDRVGYGYTF. In DNA form, the CDR3 reads TGTGCCAGCATTGACAGGGTGGGCTATGGCTACACCTTC. The V call is TRBV10-3, the J call TRBJ1-2; TRBD1 matches at 7 bases. V dropped 10 bases and J dropped 4; count of bases not matched to a gene: 9. The germline V gene has CDR1 ENHRY and CDR2 SYGVKD. The CDR3 consists of 13 residues.

The chain joins TRBV7-3 to TRBJ2-1; maybe TRBD2 (6 bases). This CDR3 is 16 amino acids long. The germline V gene has CDR1 SGHTA and CDR2 FQGTGA. Trimming cost V 5 bases and J 5 bases, with 19 bases left between them. The CDR3 loop is CASSPRDDTRDNEQFF. CDR3 DNA sequence: TGTGCCAGCAGCCCGCGGGATGATACCAGGGACAATGAGCAGTTCTTC.

This chain connects TRBV12-3 or TRBV12-4 to TRBJ2-1; the match to TRBD2 covers 10 bases. J gave up 5 bases and V 8 bases, and 3 bases lay outside the gene matches. This CDR3 comprises 13 residues. DNA for the CDR3: TGTGCCAGCGGACTAGCGGCCGACAATGAGCAGTTCTTC. This codes for CASGLAADNEQFF.

V gene TRBV19 combines with J gene TRBJ1-1, with TRBD1 matching 9 bases. This CDR3 is built from 14 residues. J was trimmed by 7 bases and V by 7 bases; bases with no gene match: 10. Germline loops: CDR1 LNHDA, CDR2 SQIVND (reference sequence). The CDR3 DNA reads as TGTGCCAGTATTCCGGGACAGGGTCGAGGTGAAGCTTTCTTT. Translation: CASIPGQGRGEAFF.

This clone was observed a single time. The chain has TRBV6-6 and TRBJ1-1; TRBD1 agrees at 8 bases. Germline V gene sequence: CDR1 MNHNY, CDR2 SVGAGI (reference sequence). Trimming removed 4 bases from V and 1 base from J; junction bases left unmatched: 5. The CDR3 loop spans 15 amino acids. The CDR3 spells CASSSRTGWNTEAFF. Here the CDR3 DNA reads TGTGCCAGCAGTTCCAGGACAGGGTGGAACACTGAAGCTTTCTTT.

J is TRBJ2-7 and V is TRBV5-1; a weak D match, TRBD2 (6 bases). CDR1 and CDR2 from the germline V gene are SGHRS and YFSETQ. V was trimmed by 10 bases and J by 4 bases, leaving 18 bases between them. This CDR3 comprises 13 residues. Here the CDR3 reads CAFSLGGTYEQYF. The CDR3 DNA reads TGCGCCTTCTCACTGGGCGGGACGTACGAGCAGTACTTC.

The J gene is TRBJ2-3, the V gene TRBV9, with a weak D call TRBD2 (5 bases). Trimming cost V 0 bases and J 10 bases, with 12 bases left between them. Germline CDR1 is SGDLS and CDR2 is YYNGEE. The CDR3 extends over 13 amino acids. The CDR3 reads CASSVDLAESQYF. CDR3 coding DNA: TGTGCCAGCAGCGTAGATCTAGCTGAGTCGCAGTATTTT.

V is TRBV6-1 and J is TRBJ2-1; 10 bases line up with TRBD2. The length of the CDR3 is 19 residues. Looked up from germline, CDR1 is MNHNS and CDR2 is SASEGT. The V segment lost 2 bases and the J segment 9 bases; nucleotides outside the gene matches: 19. This CDR3 is CASSEFSASGSLDHGEQFF. The CDR3 nucleotides read TGTGCCAGCAGTGAATTTAGTGCTAGCGGGAGTTTAGACCATGGTGAGCAGTTCTTC.

The rearrangement joins TRBV4-2 to TRBJ1-3, with 9 positions matching TRBD1. Trimming removed 3 bases from V and 0 bases from J; junction bases left unmatched: 12. The CDR3 loop spans 19 amino acids. Looked up from germline, CDR1 is LGHNA and CDR2 is YNFKEQ. CDR3 protein: CASSHGTGPERFSGNTIYF. CDR3 bases: TGTGCCAGCAGCCACGGGACAGGGCCGGAGCGTTTCTCTGGAAACACCATATATTTT.

The V and J genes are TRBV24-1 and TRBJ1-1, with 11 positions matching TRBD1. The CDR3 sequence is 15 residues long. Germline V CDR1 and CDR2: KGHDR, SFDVKD. V shed 3 bases and J 5 bases; nucleotides not matched to a gene: 4. The CDR3 bases are TGTGCCACCAGTGATCGGACAGGGGGCATGACTGAAGCTTTCTTT. Translated, it gives CATSDRTGGMTEAFF.

This clone was picked up a small number of times. The chain employs TRBV11-1 and TRBJ2-1, with D possibly TRBD2 on 6 matching bases. V dropped 5 bases and J dropped 5 bases, with 16 bases sitting between them. Germline V gene data show CDR1 as SGHAT and CDR2 as FQDESV (reference sequence). The CDR3 is 15 amino acids. The CDR3 coding sequence is TGTGCCAGCAGCCCAAGCGGGTATGTCAACAATGAGCAGTTCTTC. Translated, it gives CASSPSGYVNNEQFF.